This T cell receptor beta chain comes out of a study of blood T cell repertoires in COVID-19. Study summary: The United States, Italy and Spain provided the acute and convalescent COVID-19 samples.

Assay: immunoSEQ multiplex PCR; the TCRdb copy retains only in-frame clones and omits some. The sample has more than 200,000 clones, approximately 90% seen once. Enrolled during active infection, Seattle patients were then followed longitudinally. V was pared by 4 bases and J by 4 bases, with 13 bases between. There are 14 residues in the CDR3. In germline, CDR1 is SGHDT, CDR2 YYEEEE. The sequenced sample consisted of peripheral blood. This sequence originates from a man aged 45-60 years with COVID-19, enrolled during active disease. The genes are TRBV5-6 and TRBJ2-3; a weak D match, TRBD1 (6 bases). The CDR3, as DNA: TGTGCCAGCAGCCAGCAGGGGTGGGCAGATACGCAGTATTTT. Protein product: CASSQQGWADTQYF.